One and the same sample provided the 30 T cell receptor beta chains below, sequenced in a study of T cell responses to AZD1222 COVID-19 vaccine. Assay used: immunoSEQ multiplex PCR; TCRdb lists only in-frame clones, some missing. The data contain 98,000 or so clones, about 89% of them singletons. This specimen consisted of peripheral blood, obtained on day 0 of AZD1222 vaccination. These receptors all stem from an adult in good health.

The chain couples TRBV19 to TRBJ2-3; TRBD2 might be the D (5 bases). Germline V lookup: CDR1 LNHDA, CDR2 SQIVND (reference sequence). V was clipped by 1 base and J by 1 base, with 15 bases between them. The CDR3 is 17 residues long. Here the CDR3 DNA reads TGTGCCAGTAGTATAGTGTCGGGGTGGTACCGCACAGATACGCAGTATTTT. It translates to CASSIVSGWYRTDTQYF. The full variable domain, in which reference TRBV19 and TRBJ2-3 provide the parts outside the CDR3, is DGGITQSPKYLFRKEGQNVTLSCEQNLNHDAMYWYRQDPGQGLRLIYYSQIVNDFQKGDIAEGYSVSREKKESFPLTVTSAQKNPTAFYLCASSIVSGWYRTDTQYFGPGTRLTVL.

The V call is TRBV2, the J call TRBJ2-2; a possible D gene is TRBD2 (6 bases). Germline values: CDR1 SNHLY, CDR2 FYNNEI. This CDR3 has 12 residues. Trimming took off 8 bases at V and 7 bases at J, with 11 bases between the two ends. The CDR3 here is CASGYGGGELFF. The CDR3 region has the DNA TGTGCCAGCGGCTACGGGGGCGGGGAGCTGTTTTTT.

The CDR3 sequence is CASSQDVLQNQPQHF. As DNA, the CDR3 is TGTGCCAGCAGCCAAGATGTGCTCCAAAATCAGCCCCAGCATTTT. The rearrangement links TRBV3-1 (or the pseudogene TRBV3-2) to TRBJ1-5, with D uncertain. The V gene lost 0 bases and the J gene lost 4 bases, with 10 bases spanning the gap. Germline loops: CDR1 LGHDT, CDR2 YNNKEL (reference sequence). The CDR3 spans 15 residues.

The chain combines TRBV5-4 with TRBJ2-3; D possibly corresponds to TRBD2 (7 bases). Trimming removed 0 bases at V and 4 bases at J, with 15 bases between. There are 16 residues in the CDR3. CDR1 and CDR2 from the germline V gene are SGHNT and YYREEE (reference sequence). CDR3 amino acids: CASSLESGGGSDTQYF. The CDR3 DNA follows: TGTGCCAGCAGCTTGGAGTCGGGGGGCGGATCAGATACGCAGTATTTT.

The genes are TRBV19 and TRBJ2-6; D perhaps matches TRBD1 (5 bases). Between the trimmed V and J ends, which lost 8 bases and 0 bases, there was a span of 8 bases. Germline V gene data show CDR1 as LNHDA and CDR2 as SQIVND (reference sequence). This CDR3 region has 14 residues. Here the CDR3 reads CASGRDSGANVLTF. The CDR3, as DNA: TGTGCCAGTGGCAGGGACTCTGGGGCCAACGTCCTGACTTTC.

This CDR3 is CANGQGNLANYGYTF. The CDR3 bases are TGTGCCAACGGACAGGGGAATCTCGCTAACTATGGCTACACCTTC. This rearrangement joins TRBV21-1 to TRBJ1-2; the D call TRBD1 from the table was never checked on the DNA. TRBV21-1 is tagged as a pseudogene. This CDR3 region has 15 residues.

V usage is TRBV7-9 and J usage is TRBJ1-2; TRBD1 matches at 10 bases. This CDR3 region has 16 residues. Germline V gives CDR1 SEHNR, CDR2 FQNEAQ (reference sequence). V lost 1 base, J lost 7 bases, and 9 bases stayed unmatched. The CDR3 DNA follows: TGTGCCAGCAGCTTAGGGCGGGACAGGGGATCGTCTGGCTACACCTTC. It codes for CASSLGRDRGSSGYTF.

V usage is TRBV19 and J usage is TRBJ1-2; a possible D gene is TRBD1 (5 bases). Germline V gene lookup returns CDR1 LNHDA and CDR2 SQIVND (reference sequence). The CDR3 is 16 residues long. V was trimmed by 3 bases and J by 3 bases, leaving 17 bases between them. The CDR3 spells CASSIFGQGSDYGYTF. CDR3 DNA: TGTGCCAGTAGTATCTTTGGCCAGGGAAGTGACTATGGCTACACCTTC.

The chain is built from TRBV7-9 and TRBJ1-1, with a possible D match to TRBD1 (6 bases). Per germline, CDR1 SEHNR and CDR2 FQNEAQ (reference sequence). Trimming left V 0 bases short and J 3 bases short, with 11 bases between. The CDR3 has 15 amino acids. CDR3 nucleotide sequence: TGTGCCAGCAGCTTAGCGGTGGGGGCAGACACTGAAGCTTTCTTT. It is translated as CASSLAVGADTEAFF.

The chain uses TRBV7-9 and TRBJ1-4; 10 bases align to TRBD1. CDR3 length: 14 residues. Unmatched junction bases numbered 3, after V lost 6 bases and J lost 5 bases. From germline, CDR1 is SEHNR and CDR2 FQNEAQ (reference sequence). DNA for the CDR3: TGTGCCAGCAGGAGACAGGGGGCGAATGAAAAACTGTTTTTT. Translation gives CASRRQGANEKLFF.

The chain combines TRBV4-2 with TRBJ2-1; the match to TRBD2 covers 8 bases. This CDR3 has 16 residues. The germline V gene encodes CDR1 LGHNA and CDR2 YNFKEQ. J gave up 3 bases and V 0 bases, and 4 bases lay outside the gene matches. The CDR3 sequence: CASSQDTGGGYNEQFF. CDR3 DNA sequence: TGTGCCAGCAGCCAAGATACCGGGGGGGGCTACAATGAGCAGTTCTTC.

The chain has TRBV12-5 and TRBJ1-1; TRBD1 matches 12 bases. Germline CDR1 and CDR2: LGHNT and FRNRAP. This CDR3 region has 15 residues. The trim removed 5 bases at V and 4 bases at J, leaving 5 bases unmatched. As DNA, the CDR3 is TGTGCTAGTGGTACCGGGACAGGGGGCGGCACTGAAGCTTTCTTT. It is translated as CASGTGTGGGTEAFF.

The J gene is TRBJ2-1, the V gene TRBV2; tentative D call: TRBD2 (5 bases). CDR1 SNHLY and CDR2 FYNNEI come from the germline V gene. The CDR3 runs 15 residues. Between the trimmed V and J ends, which lost 4 bases and 2 bases, there was a span of 12 bases. The CDR3 protein is CASSVEVPTYNEQFF. The CDR3 nucleotides read TGTGCCAGCAGTGTGGAGGTCCCGACCTACAATGAGCAGTTCTTC.

The J gene is TRBJ1-5, the V gene TRBV6-4; no reliable D call. Trimming left V 3 bases short and J 3 bases short, with 9 bases between. Germline V gene sequence: CDR1 MRHNA, CDR2 SNTAGT. This CDR3 comprises 14 residues. Written as DNA, the CDR3 is TGTGCCAGCAGTGAAGACGGCTACAATCAGCCCCAGCATTTT. It codes for CASSEDGYNQPQHF.

CDR3 DNA: TGTGCCAGCAGCTTGACGGCGGGGTACACCGGGGAGCTGTTTTTT. Translation: CASSLTAGYTGELFF. The chain recombines TRBV7-3 with TRBJ2-2; possible D gene TRBD2, 6 bases. The CDR3 has 15 amino acids. Per the germline V gene, CDR1 is SGHTA and CDR2 is FQGTGA. Between the trimmed V and J ends, which lost 3 bases and 3 bases, there was a span of 11 bases.

The chain recombines TRBV4-2 with TRBJ2-2; D is undetermined. CDR3 length: 16 amino acids. Trimming cost V 1 base and J 0 bases, with 9 bases left between them. In germline, CDR1 is LGHNA, CDR2 YNFKEQ. In DNA form, the CDR3 reads TGTGCCAGCAGCCAAGGGGCCTTCGCGAACACCGGGGAGCTGTTTTTT. Translated, it gives CASSQGAFANTGELFF.

The chain couples TRBV5-1 to TRBJ1-4, with 7 bases identical to TRBD1. There are 15 residues in the CDR3. The J segment lost 6 bases and the V segment lost 0 bases, leaving 5 bases of the junction unmatched. Germline lookup yields CDR1 SGHRS and CDR2 YFSETQ. The CDR3 sequence: CASSLGHRGYEKLFF. CDR3 in DNA: TGCGCCAGCAGCTTGGGGCACAGGGGTTATGAAAAACTGTTTTTT.

The gene calls are TRBV4-1 and TRBJ2-3; no reliable D call. The V gene lost 1 base and the J gene lost 5 bases, with 1 base spanning the gap. Germline V CDR1 and CDR2: MGHRA, YSYEKL. The CDR3 sequence is 11 residues long. The CDR3 is CASSQVDTQYF. CDR3 DNA sequence: TGCGCCAGCAGCCAAGTAGATACGCAGTATTTT.

The V call is TRBV6-5, the J call TRBJ2-3, with a tentative D call TRBD1 (5 bases). Germline CDR1 and CDR2: MNHEY and SVGAGI. The CDR3 contains 13 residues. V lost 11 bases and J lost 6, with 18 bases in between. The DNA for the CDR3 is TGTGCCTTCTCCGGGCCCAACAGGGATACGCAGTATTTT. Its protein is CAFSGPNRDTQYF.

This chain joins TRBV14 and TRBJ1-1; tentatively, D is TRBD1 (5 bases). Trimming removed 10 bases at V and 1 base at J, with 13 bases between. The germline CDR1 and CDR2 sequences are SGHDN and FVKESK. The CDR3 runs 13 residues. The chain's CDR3 is CATSWGSNTEAFF. For the CDR3, the DNA is TGTGCCACCTCCTGGGGCTCGAACACTGAAGCTTTCTTT.

The chain's CDR3 is CASSLGYRALGTEAFF. CDR3 coding DNA: TGTGCCAGCAGCTTGGGTTACCGGGCCCTAGGCACTGAAGCTTTCTTT. The chain uses TRBV7-9 and TRBJ1-1; no firm D call. CDR3 size: 16 residues. The germline V and J ends were trimmed by 3 bases and 4 bases, with 18 bases remaining between them. CDR1 SEHNR and CDR2 FQNEAQ come from the germline V gene (reference sequence).

This chain uses TRBV6-5 with TRBJ1-5; 8 bases align to TRBD1. The CDR3 contains 15 residues. Germline assignment: CDR1 MNHEY and CDR2 SVGAGI. V dropped 6 bases and J dropped 6; count of bases not matched to a gene: 10. The CDR3 DNA reads as TGTGCCAGCAGCGTAGACAGGGGAGAAGGTCAGCCCCAGCATTTT. The encoded protein is CASSVDRGEGQPQHF.

This chain connects TRBV5-1 to TRBJ2-5; D is perhaps TRBD2 (7 bases). Trimming took off 4 bases at V and 2 bases at J, with 21 bases between the two ends. Germline CDR1 and CDR2: SGHRS and YFSETQ. This CDR3 contains 17 residues. This chain's CDR3 is CASSRTSGARGQETQYF. CDR3 coding DNA: TGCGCCAGCAGCCGGACTAGTGGGGCAAGGGGGCAAGAGACCCAGTACTTC.

The chain links TRBV12-3 or TRBV12-4 to TRBJ1-6; 7 positions agree with TRBD1. The CDR3 loop spans 13 amino acids. With 5 bases clipped from V and 8 bases from J, the junction kept 3 bases outside the gene matches. CDR3 sequence (DNA): TGTGCCAGCAGTCCCACAGGGGATTCACCCCTCCACTTT. This gives the protein CASSPTGDSPLHF.

The chain joins TRBV24-1 to TRBJ2-1; a weak D match, TRBD1 (5 bases). This CDR3 region has 13 residues. V was pared by 1 base and J by 5 bases, with 5 bases between. Germline CDR1 and CDR2: KGHDR and SFDVKD. For the CDR3, the DNA is TGTGCCACCAGTGATTTAGGGGACAATGAGCAGTTCTTC. Its translation: CATSDLGDNEQFF.

This chain connects TRBV27 to TRBJ1-6; the D gene is possibly TRBD1 (5 bases). The CDR3 is made up of 15 amino acids. Trimming took off 0 bases at V and 13 bases at J, with 16 bases between the two ends. From germline, CDR1 is MNHEY and CDR2 SMNVEV (reference sequence). The CDR3 DNA reads as TGTGCCAGCAGTTTATCGGGGGGGGGTCTCTCGCCCCTCCACTTT. Its translation: CASSLSGGGLSPLHF.

J is TRBJ2-6 and V is TRBV28, with 7 bases lining up with TRBD1. Germline V CDR1 and CDR2: MDHEN, SYDVKM. V shed 6 bases, J shed 1 base, and the junction held 9 bases outside the gene matches. CDR3 length: 17 residues. CDR3 loop: CASRPTGFLSGANVLTF. The CDR3, as DNA: TGTGCCAGCAGGCCGACAGGGTTTTTATCTGGGGCCAACGTCCTGACTTTC.

The CDR3, as DNA: TGTGCCATCACATCGGACAGGGAGGTGACTGAAGCTTTCTTT. Protein: CAITSDREVTEAFF. The rearrangement uses TRBV10-3 and TRBJ1-1, with 8 bases aligning to TRBD1. The germline V gene has CDR1 ENHRY and CDR2 SYGVKD. The J segment lost 5 bases and the V segment lost 7 bases, leaving 9 bases of the junction unmatched. CDR3 length: 14 residues.

This sequence joins TRBV15 and TRBJ2-3, with a tentative D call TRBD2 (6 bases). The length of the CDR3 is 16 residues. Per the germline V gene, CDR1 is LNHNV and CDR2 is YYDKDF (reference sequence). V was cut by 1 base and J by 5 bases, with 16 bases left in between. CDR3 nucleotides: TGTGCCACCAGCAGAGGAAGGTGGGGGGTGGAAGATACGCAGTATTTT. Amino acids: CATSRGRWGVEDTQYF.

The chain combines TRBV7-9 with TRBJ1-4; D remains ambiguous. The CDR3 is 16 residues long. Trimming stripped 1 base from V and 6 bases from J, with 15 bases between. Looked up from germline, CDR1 is SEHNR and CDR2 is FQNEAQ (reference sequence). CDR3 DNA sequence: TGTGCCAGCAGCTTAGGGGCAGGCCGAAGGGATGAAAAACTGTTTTTT. This gives the protein CASSLGAGRRDEKLFF. The variable domain in full, completed from reference TRBV7-9 and TRBJ1-4, reads DTGVSQNPRHKITKRGQNVTFRCDPISEHNRLYWYRQTLGQGPEFLTYFQNEAQLEKSRLLSDRFSAERPKGSFSTLEIQRTEQGDSAMYLCASSLGAGRRDEKLFFGSGTQLSVL.